One and the same sample provided the 19 T cell receptor beta chains below, sequenced in a study of blood T cell repertoires in COVID-19. The assay was immunoSEQ multiplex PCR, and TCRdb's table has in-frame clones only and misses some. The table includes around 76,000 clones, roughly 83% detected once. Sequenced material: peripheral blood. The receptors here all came from a man between 25 and 39 years old with COVID-19, enrolled during active disease.

The chain combines TRBV28 with TRBJ1-5; D is undetermined. V was trimmed by 5 bases and J by 2 bases, leaving 22 bases between them. From germline, CDR1 is MDHEN and CDR2 SYDVKM. This CDR3 contains 18 residues. CDR3 amino acids: CASSLRLLAISGNQPQHF. The CDR3 DNA follows: TGTGCCAGCAGTCTTAGATTGCTCGCGATCTCGGGCAATCAGCCCCAGCATTTT.

In regard to this clone: Other DNA sequences in this specimen translate into the identical CDR3. The rearrangement links TRBV4-3 to TRBJ1-5, with 9 nucleotides matching TRBD1. The junction had 4 bases not matched to a gene; V was cut back by 0 bases and J by 4 bases. The CDR3 is 16 amino acids. Germline V gene data show CDR1 as LGHNA and CDR2 as YSLEER. The CDR3 coding sequence is TGCGCCAGCAGCCAAGAGCGGGACAGGGTTAATCAGCCCCAGCATTTT. Translated: CASSQERDRVNQPQHF.

CDR3 sequence reads: CAWSFHRDTEAFF. The CDR3, as DNA: TGTGCCTGGAGTTTCCACAGGGACACTGAAGCTTTCTTT. The chain is built from TRBV30 and TRBJ1-1, with D perhaps matching TRBD1 (6 bases). Trimming took 2 bases from V and 3 from J, leaving 10 bases between them. The CDR3 is 13 amino acids. Germline values: CDR1 GTSNPN, CDR2 SVGIG (reference sequence).

This clone has only a few counts. The chain recombines TRBV30 with TRBJ1-1, with D possibly TRBD1 on 5 matching bases. The CDR3 consists of 13 residues. Germline CDR1 is GTSNPN and CDR2 is SVGIG (reference sequence). Deletions cut 0 bases from V and 3 bases from J, with 8 bases between. The CDR3 here is CAWSVPGYTEAFF. In nucleotides, the CDR3 is TGTGCCTGGAGTGTACCAGGGTACACTGAAGCTTTCTTT. The whole variable domain, remainder taken from reference TRBV30 and TRBJ1-1, is SQTIHQWPATLVQPVGSPLSLECTVEGTSNPNLYWYRQAAGRGLQLLFYSVGIGQISSEVPQNLSASRPQDRQFILSSKKLLLSDSGFYLCAWSVPGYTEAFFGQGTRLTVV.

As concerns this clone: The junction departs from the called germline gene at one end, perhaps through a read error. The chain employs TRBV7-2 and TRBJ2-2; D is unclear. The germline gives CDR1 SGHTA, CDR2 FQGNSA. This CDR3 is built from 13 residues. DNA of the CDR3: TGTGCCAGCAGCTTGAGGAACACCGAGGAGCTGTTTTTT. Its translation: CASSLRNTEELFF.

This chain connects TRBV15 to TRBJ2-1; TRBD2 matches at 7 bases. In germline, CDR1 is LNHNV, CDR2 YYDKDF (reference sequence). The CDR3 has 18 residues. Trimming cost V 0 bases and J 6 bases; bases outside gene matches: 14. CDR3 in DNA: TGTGCCACCAGCAGAGAGGAGGGAAGGCGGGAGTTTGGCAATGAGCAGTTCTTC. It translates to CATSREEGRREFGNEQFF.

The chain uses TRBV5-6 and TRBJ2-7, with D uncertain. The CDR3 is 13 amino acids. Germline assignment: CDR1 SGHDT and CDR2 YYEEEE. V was cut by 4 bases and J by 9 bases, with 17 bases left in between. CDR3 amino acids: CASSAGRVMGQYF. The CDR3 DNA follows: TGTGCCAGCAGCGCCGGCCGGGTAATGGGGCAGTACTTC.

The rearrangement links TRBV28 to TRBJ1-3; D unclear. Trimming removed 5 bases from V and 11 bases from J, with 13 bases in between. The CDR3 is 12 amino acids. The V gene's germline CDR1 is MDHEN and CDR2 SYDVKM. CDR3: CASSTQGSAIYF. CDR3 in DNA: TGTGCCAGCAGTACACAAGGGAGCGCCATATATTTT.

The V call is TRBV2, the J call TRBJ1-5; 9 bases line up with TRBD1. The CDR3 contains 12 residues. J lost 6 bases, V lost 6 bases, and 0 bases had no gene match. In germline, CDR1 is SNHLY, CDR2 FYNNEI. CDR3 sequence (DNA): TGTGCCAGCAGGACAGGGGGTCAGCCCCAGCATTTT. It yields the protein CASRTGGQPQHF.

The chain employs TRBV10-3 and TRBJ1-1; D gene uncertain. The CDR3 runs to 16 residues. Germline values: CDR1 ENHRY, CDR2 SYGVKD. V was trimmed by 3 bases and J by 5 bases, leaving 19 bases between them. In DNA form, the CDR3 reads TGTGCCATCAGTGATCCCTCCTCCTTGGCCCCGACTGAAGCTTTCTTT. Translation gives CAISDPSSLAPTEAFF.

The gene calls are TRBV4-2 and TRBJ1-2; possible D gene TRBD1, 6 bases. The CDR3 has 16 residues. Trimming took off 0 bases at V and 4 bases at J, with 15 bases between the two ends. In germline, CDR1 is LGHNA, CDR2 YNFKEQ. The CDR3 DNA is TGTGCCAGCAGCCAAGAGAGGCGGACAGTGGGCTATGGCTACACCTTC. This translates into CASSQERRTVGYGYTF.

This clone was counted only a few times. This chain links TRBV6-5 with TRBJ1-2, with D unresolved. CDR1 and CDR2 from the germline V gene are MNHEY and SVGAGI. V dropped 2 bases and J dropped 8 bases, with 12 bases sitting between them. The length of the CDR3 is 13 residues. The CDR3 loop reads CASSYVGAGGYTF. The DNA of the CDR3 is TGTGCCAGCAGTTACGTCGGCGCGGGAGGCTACACCTTC.

The CDR3 spells CASSPPSSGGFTEAFF. The DNA for the CDR3 is TGTGCCAGCTCACCACCGAGTTCAGGGGGGTTCACTGAAGCTTTCTTT. The chain uses TRBV18 and TRBJ1-1; 7 bases are shared with TRBD1. The CDR3 spans 16 residues. V lost 0 bases to trimming and J lost 4 bases; unmatched junction nucleotides: 8. The germline CDR1 and CDR2 sequences are KGHSH and LQKENI.

This chain joins TRBV18 and TRBJ1-2; D is perhaps TRBD1 (6 bases). The CDR3 is made up of 13 amino acids. The germline CDR1 and CDR2 sequences are KGHSH and LQKENI. V was trimmed by 8 bases and J by 2 bases, leaving 12 bases between them. As DNA, the CDR3 is TGTGCCAGCACCCAGGGGATGAACTATGGCTACACCTTC. This sequence encodes CASTQGMNYGYTF.

A word on this clone: The DNA is left out, because the CDR3 cannot be placed on it with certainty; the CDR3 is given as TCRdb lists it. The J gene is TRBJ2-5, the V gene TRBV9; the DNA was not used to check the table's D call, TRBD2. Inclusive of both ends, the CDR3 amounts to 14 amino acids. The germline V gene has CDR1 SGDLS and CDR2 YYNGEE. This CDR3 is CASSFGPGLETQYF.

This sequence joins TRBV6-2 or TRBV6-3 and TRBJ1-2; 10 nucleotides align to TRBD1. Germline CDR1 and CDR2: MNHEY and SVGEGT. This CDR3 has 13 residues. Unmatched junction bases numbered 6, after V lost 6 bases and J lost 8 bases. This CDR3 reads CASSPGTGAGYTF. DNA of the CDR3: TGTGCCAGCAGCCCCGGGACAGGGGCCGGCTACACCTTC.

The V and J genes are TRBV11-2 and TRBJ1-5; D uncertain. Germline CDR1 and CDR2: SGHAT and FQNNGV. This CDR3 has 15 residues. The ends were cut back, 1 base at V and 1 base at J, with 8 bases in the middle. The CDR3: CASSLAGLSNQPQHF. The CDR3 region has the DNA TGTGCCAGCAGCTTAGCGGGGTTGAGCAATCAGCCCCAGCATTTT.

The chain carries TRBV6-1 and TRBJ2-1, with D hard to call. Germline lookup yields CDR1 MNHNS and CDR2 SASEGT. V lost 1 base to trimming and J lost 0 bases, with 7 bases between them. There are 15 residues in the CDR3. The CDR3 is CASSEGASSYNEQFF. CDR3 coding DNA: TGTGCCAGCAGTGAAGGGGCCAGCTCCTACAATGAGCAGTTCTTC.

The genes are TRBV6-6 and TRBJ2-7; the match to TRBD1 covers 10 bases. This CDR3 is 13 amino acids long. CDR1 and CDR2 (germline): MNHNY, SVGAGI (reference sequence). V shed 5 bases, J shed 7 bases, and the junction held 5 bases outside the gene matches. This chain's CDR3 is CASSRDRGSEQYF. CDR3 nucleotides: TGTGCCAGCAGTAGGGACAGGGGTTCGGAGCAGTACTTC.